Presented here are 19 T cell receptor beta chains from one specimen sequenced in a study of PD-L1 blockade in urothelial cancer. Time point noted: pretreatment peripheral blood. The protocol was immunoSEQ multiplex PCR, while the TCRdb copy is restricted to in-frame clones and leaves out a portion. This table has 130,000 or so clones, roughly 83% appearing once. Sequenced here: PBMCs, sampled around atezolizumab (anti-PD-L1) treatment. These receptors were taken from a man aged 45-65 years with urothelial cancer.

The V and J genes are TRBV27 and TRBJ1-1; 7 positions agree with TRBD1. The V and J ends lost 6 bases and 1 base, in that order; junction bases with no gene match: 5. CDR1 and CDR2 from the germline V gene are MNHEY and SMNVEV (reference sequence). The CDR3 spans 14 residues. CDR3: CASSRQGTNTEAFF. Written as DNA, the CDR3 is TGTGCCAGCAGCAGACAGGGAACGAACACTGAAGCTTTCTTT.

This clone was observed a few times. This chain uses TRBV7-8 with TRBJ1-5; possibly TRBD1 for D (5 bases). This CDR3 spans 13 amino acids. Germline assignment: CDR1 SGHVS and CDR2 FQNEAQ. The V and J ends lost 7 bases and 0 bases respectively, with 7 bases between them. As DNA, the CDR3 is TGTGCCAGCAAAAGGGGTAGCAATCAGCCCCAGCATTTT. As protein: CASKRGSNQPQHF.

The genes are TRBV18 and TRBJ2-7; 8 bases are a match to TRBD2. Germline CDR1 reads KGHSH; CDR2 reads LQKENI. After removal of 6 bases from V and 3 bases from J, the junction contained 10 bases not matched to a gene. The CDR3 loop spans 15 amino acids. This CDR3 is CASSPGRRGDYEQYF. CDR3 DNA: TGTGCCAGCTCCCCCGGACGGCGGGGGGACTACGAGCAGTACTTC.

The sample holds one count of this clone. The V call is TRBV7-6, the J call TRBJ2-3; D perhaps matches TRBD1 (6 bases). The CDR3 length is 14 residues. CDR1 and CDR2 from the germline V gene are SGHVS and FNYEAQ. Trimming left V 5 bases short and J 0 bases short, with 9 bases between. The CDR3 DNA sequence: TGTGCCAGCAGCCCGGACAGTAGCACAGATACGCAGTATTTT. Residues: CASSPDSSTDTQYF. Full variable domain (outside the CDR3, taken from reference TRBV7-6 and TRBJ2-3): GAGVSQSPRYKVTKRGQDVALRCDPISGHVSLYWYRQALGQGPEFLTYFNYEAQQDKSGLPNDRFSAERPEGSISTLTIQRTEQRDSAMYRCASSPDSSTDTQYFGPGTRLTVL.

The gene calls are TRBV7-2 and TRBJ2-1, with D perhaps TRBD2 (6 bases). This CDR3 has 12 amino acids. The germline V gene has CDR1 SGHTA and CDR2 FQGNSA. The germline V and J ends were trimmed by 8 bases and 3 bases, with 8 bases remaining between them. CDR3 bases: TGTGCCAGCGAGACTAGCTACAATGAGCAGTTCTTC. The encoded protein is CASETSYNEQFF.

This chain joins TRBV28 and TRBJ2-6; perhaps TRBD1 as D (5 bases). The CDR3 is made up of 17 amino acids. CDR1 and CDR2 (germline): MDHEN, SYDVKM. V gave up 6 bases and J gave up 0 bases, with 15 bases separating them. The CDR3 DNA reads as TGTGCCAGCAGAAAAAGTACAGGCGCCTCTGGGGCCAACGTCCTGACTTTC. Protein sequence: CASRKSTGASGANVLTF.

This chain uses TRBV28 with TRBJ1-4, with 8 positions matching TRBD1. The CDR3 spans 16 residues. With V trimmed by 1 base and J by 7 bases, 8 bases remained unmatched. Germline lookup yields CDR1 MDHEN and CDR2 SYDVKM. The CDR3 sequence: CASSLSRQGRSEKLFF. CDR3 bases: TGTGCCAGCAGTTTATCTCGACAGGGGCGTAGTGAAAAACTGTTTTTT. Full variable domain (outside the CDR3, taken from reference TRBV28 and TRBJ1-4): DVKVTQSSRYLVKRTGEKVFLECVQDMDHENMFWYRQDPGLGLRLIYFSYDVKMKEKGDIPEGYSVSREKKERFSLILESASTNQTSMYLCASSLSRQGRSEKLFFGSGTQLSVL.

The gene calls are TRBV6-5 and TRBJ2-7; 9 nucleotides line up with TRBD1. The CDR3 is 16 amino acids. J was trimmed by 4 bases and V by 0 bases; bases with no gene match: 7. Looked up from germline, CDR1 is MNHEY and CDR2 is SVGAGI. In DNA, the CDR3 is TGTGCCAGCAGTTACTCGATCCCGGACAGGGGTTACGAGCAGTACTTC. Amino acids: CASSYSIPDRGYEQYF.

V and J are TRBV7-9 and TRBJ2-3; 8 bases match TRBD2. V lost 5 bases and J lost 5; bases outside the gene matches: 12. The germline V gene encodes CDR1 SEHNR and CDR2 FQNEAQ (reference sequence). This CDR3 comprises 16 residues. The CDR3 region is CASSHLTGGPRDTQYF. The DNA of the CDR3 is TGTGCCAGCAGCCACCTAACGGGAGGGCCCCGAGATACGCAGTATTTT.

The chain uses TRBV9 and TRBJ1-5; no clear D. V was clipped by 5 bases and J by 7 bases, with 16 bases between them. The CDR3 length is 14 residues. Germline CDR1 is SGDLS and CDR2 is YYNGEE. CDR3 amino acids: CASSGGRVGQPQHF. CDR3 nucleotide sequence: TGTGCCAGCAGTGGAGGGAGGGTAGGCCAGCCCCAGCATTTT.

The chain has TRBV6-1 and TRBJ1-1; TRBD1 matches at 8 bases. The CDR3 covers 14 residues. Germline V lookup: CDR1 MNHNS, CDR2 SASEGT. J lost 5 bases, V lost 5 bases, and 7 bases had no gene match. The CDR3 region is CASSWVRGQTEAFF. CDR3 sequence (DNA): TGTGCCAGCAGTTGGGTCAGGGGGCAAACTGAAGCTTTCTTT.

The chain couples TRBV6-4 to TRBJ1-2; 7 bases line up with TRBD1. The CDR3 loop spans 14 amino acids. Germline V gene lookup returns CDR1 MRHNA and CDR2 SNTAGT. V dropped 4 bases and J dropped 2; count of bases not matched to a gene: 4. CDR3 region: CASSVQQGNYGYTF. The CDR3 nucleotides are TGTGCCAGCAGTGTTCAACAGGGGAACTATGGCTACACCTTC.

This clone occurred a few times. J is TRBJ1-1 and V is TRBV18; the D is unclear. The CDR3 loop spans 14 amino acids. V lost 2 bases, J lost 3 bases, and 10 bases lay in between. The V gene's germline CDR1 is KGHSH and CDR2 LQKENI. CDR3 amino acids: CASSPEGGHTEAFF. Here the CDR3 DNA reads TGTGCCAGCTCACCAGAAGGAGGTCACACTGAAGCTTTCTTT.

This sequence joins TRBV7-2 and TRBJ2-7, with no clear D. Trimming stripped 1 base from V and 5 bases from J, with 12 bases between. The germline gives CDR1 SGHTA, CDR2 FQGNSA. This CDR3 is built from 14 residues. The CDR3: CASSLDRTLDEQYF. The CDR3 region has the DNA TGTGCCAGCAGCTTAGATAGAACCTTGGACGAGCAGTACTTC.

This sequence joins TRBV29-1 and TRBJ1-2; 7 bases align to TRBD1. CDR1 and CDR2 from the germline V gene are SQVTM and ANQGSEA. J lost 7 bases, V lost 4 bases, and 15 bases had no gene match. The CDR3 sequence is 15 residues long. The CDR3 nucleotides read TGCAGCGTTGGGTCTGGTTCGACAGGGTCCCGTGGCTACACCTTC. This encodes CSVGSGSTGSRGYTF.

The V call is TRBV28, the J call TRBJ1-3; TRBD1 is a possible D gene (6 bases). The CDR3 loop spans 15 amino acids. V lost 3 bases and J lost 3, with 12 bases in between. Germline V lookup: CDR1 MDHEN, CDR2 SYDVKM. CDR3 amino acids: CASSLPGTLGNTIYF. Here the CDR3 DNA reads TGTGCCAGCAGTTTGCCCGGGACACTTGGAAACACCATATATTTT.

This CDR3 reads CATSRTSGSPGQETQYF. The CDR3 region has the DNA TGTGCCACCAGCAGGACTAGCGGGAGTCCGGGTCAAGAGACCCAGTACTTC. The J gene is TRBJ2-5, the V gene TRBV15; 12 bases are a match to TRBD2. This CDR3 spans 17 amino acids. Germline CDR1 LNHNV, CDR2 YYDKDF (reference sequence). Trimming at V came to 3 bases and at J to 2 bases, leaving 7 bases not matched to a gene.

This clone was found once. The chain recombines TRBV5-1 with TRBJ1-2; 8 nucleotides agree with TRBD1. The CDR3 totals 14 residues. With V trimmed by 0 bases and J by 5 bases, 3 bases remained unmatched. Germline V gene sequence: CDR1 SGHRS, CDR2 YFSETQ. CDR3 sequence: CASSLATGGYGYTF. DNA for the CDR3: TGCGCCAGCAGCTTGGCCACAGGGGGATATGGCTACACCTTC.

The V and J genes are TRBV5-6 and TRBJ2-7, with 12 bases lining up with TRBD2. CDR1 is SGHDT, CDR2 YYEEEE, per germline. The CDR3 loop spans 19 amino acids. The V segment lost 2 bases and the J segment 6 bases; nucleotides outside the gene matches: 18. CDR3: CASSFLGLAGNPDPLEQYF. CDR3 sequence (DNA): TGTGCCAGCAGCTTCCTCGGACTAGCGGGAAACCCGGACCCTCTCGAGCAGTACTTC.